This T cell receptor beta chain was sequenced in a study of cytomegalovirus exposure and HLA in healthy donors. Per germline, CDR1 LNHDA and CDR2 SQIVND (reference sequence). The CDR3 runs 15 residues. The V gene lost 5 bases and the J gene lost 0 bases, with 11 bases spanning the gap. The PCR employed 60 Vbeta primers together with 13 Jbeta primers. Assay: immunoSEQ multiplex PCR; the TCRdb copy retains only in-frame clones and omits some. In the table there are around 30,000 clones, roughly two fifths of which are singletons. The V gene is TRBV19, the J gene TRBJ1-5; D unresolved. The receptor was isolated from a woman aged 45-65 years in good health and CMV-seronegative. Sequencing was performed on PBMCs. CDR3 protein: CASSRRDTSNQPQHF. Written as DNA, the CDR3 is TGTGCCAGTAGTCGGCGAGACACTAGCAATCAGCCCCAGCATTTT.